What follows are 19 T cell receptor beta chains derived from one specimen sequenced in a study of T cell repertoires in cytomegalovirus infection. For these receptors, no antigen is known. Each CDR3 protein is one row after TCRdb ran MiXCR on the reads. This sample carries fewer than 1,000,000 distinct CDR3 sequences, 31% of them seen once, and the ten largest clones take over 12%. The sample in question was cultured CD8+ T cells from PBMCs, obtained from culture after CMV antigen stimulation. Receptor source: a human donor in good health (CMV status not recorded). Some clones in this sample may be carry-over from other donors' samples.

This clonotype came up many times. V is TRBV7-2 and J is TRBJ2-2; D call uncertain. From germline, CDR1 is SGHTA and CDR2 FQGNSA. CDR3 length: 12 amino acids. V lost 5 bases to trimming and J lost 6 bases, with 7 bases between them. The CDR3 DNA sequence: TGTGCCAGCAGCGCAGAAGCCGGGGAGCTGTTTTTT. It specifies CASSAEAGELFF.

This clonotype was detected a few times. The CDR3 is CASNQAMDRANTGELFF. In nucleotides, the CDR3 is TGTGCCAGCAACCAGGCCATGGACAGGGCGAACACCGGGGAGCTGTTTTTT. The V call is TRBV2, the J call TRBJ2-2, with 8 bases that match TRBD1. This CDR3 comprises 17 residues. Trimming at V came to 7 bases and at J to 0 bases, leaving 10 bases not matched to a gene. Germline values: CDR1 SNHLY, CDR2 FYNNEI.

This clonotype was counted a few times. The genes are TRBV7-2 and TRBJ1-1, with a possible D match to TRBD1 (6 bases). V lost 3 bases to trimming and J lost 8 bases, with 22 bases between them. This CDR3 is built from 16 residues. From germline, CDR1 is SGHTA and CDR2 FQGNSA. The CDR3 spells CASSLERGKVAPEAFF. The CDR3 DNA sequence: TGTGCCAGCAGCTTGGAGAGGGGGAAAGTGGCCCCCGAAGCTTTCTTT.

This clonotype has just one count. The rearrangement links TRBV20-1 to TRBJ1-2; tentatively, D is TRBD1 (5 bases). Trimming pared 6 bases from V and 0 bases from J, leaving 14 bases between. The CDR3 runs 14 residues. CDR1 and CDR2 from the germline V gene are DFQATT and SNEGSKA (reference sequence). In nucleotides, the CDR3 is TGCAGTGCAATCAAGAAGGGGACTAACTATGGCTACACCTTC. This gives the protein CSAIKKGTNYGYTF.

The table lists this clonotype with a few counts. The chain employs TRBV6-5 and TRBJ2-2; 8 bases match TRBD2. Germline lookup yields CDR1 MNHEY and CDR2 SVGAGI. The ends lost 2 bases at V and 3 bases at J; junction bases unmatched: 2. The CDR3 contains 15 residues. CDR3 loop: CASSYAGGYTGELFF. CDR3 coding DNA: TGTGCCAGCAGTTACGCGGGGGGATACACCGGGGAGCTGTTTTTT.

There are many counts of this clonotype. This chain links TRBV5-4 with TRBJ2-1; 15 nucleotides line up with TRBD2. CDR1 is SGHNT, CDR2 YYREEE, per germline (reference sequence). The junction had 2 bases not matched to a gene; V was cut back by 0 bases and J by 13 bases. The CDR3 runs 14 residues. CDR3 bases: TGTGCCAGCAGCTTGGGGACTAGCGGGGGGGGACAGTTCTTC. This gives the protein CASSLGTSGGGQFF.

Of note for this clonotype: The junction does not match germline at one end; this may be a read error. The rearrangement uses TRBV6-5 and TRBJ2-1, with TRBD2 matching 11 bases. The CDR3 spans 17 residues. Germline assignment: CDR1 MNHEY and CDR2 SVGAGI. The CDR3 protein is CASSYSRSTSGGDEQIF. CDR3 in DNA: TGTGCCAGCAGTTACTCGAGGAGCACTAGCGGGGGAGATGAGCAGATCTTC.

J is TRBJ2-7 and V is TRBV20-1, with D unclear. Germline-derived CDR1 and CDR2 are DFQATT and SNEGSKA (reference sequence). This CDR3 has 15 amino acids. Trimming took 4 bases from V and 0 from J, leaving 16 bases between them. This CDR3 reads CSATGPALSSYEQYF. The CDR3 nucleotides read TGCAGTGCTACGGGTCCCGCTCTCAGCTCCTACGAGCAGTACTTC.

The chain couples TRBV7-9 to TRBJ1-1, with no clear D. Germline V lookup: CDR1 SEHNR, CDR2 FQNEAQ (reference sequence). The CDR3 sequence is 14 residues long. V lost 1 base to trimming and J lost 5 bases, with 11 bases between them. DNA of the CDR3: TGTGCCAGCAGCTTAGTTGGGGAGGCGACTGAAGCTTTCTTT. Protein product: CASSLVGEATEAFF.

This clonotype was found many times. This chain uses TRBV7-8 with TRBJ2-7; no firm D call. Germline CDR1 reads SGHVS; CDR2 reads FQNEAQ. Deletions cut 1 base from V and 2 bases from J, with 9 bases between. This CDR3 comprises 14 residues. The CDR3, as DNA: TGTGCCAGCAGCTTAGAGGGCAGACCCTACGAGCAGTACTTC. Protein sequence: CASSLEGRPYEQYF.

This clonotype was seen more than once but under ten times. The chain couples TRBV12-3 or TRBV12-4 to TRBJ2-5; TRBD1 aligns across 9 bases. CDR3 length: 18 amino acids. J was trimmed by 2 bases and V by 2 bases; bases with no gene match: 12. CDR3 in amino acids: CASSLFFRQGVNQETQYF. The CDR3 DNA sequence: TGTGCCAGCAGTTTATTCTTCCGACAGGGGGTAAATCAAGAGACCCAGTACTTC.

This clonotype has just a few counts. The chain has TRBV12-3 or TRBV12-4 and TRBJ2-1, with TRBD2 identical over 11 bases. V lost 3 bases, J lost 10 bases, and 8 bases stayed unmatched. This CDR3 has 15 residues. CDR3 sequence: CASSFTSGGFKEQFF. As DNA, the CDR3 is TGTGCCAGCAGTTTTACTAGCGGGGGCTTCAAGGAGCAGTTCTTC.

V and J are TRBV10-3 and TRBJ1-1; TRBD1 is a possible D gene (6 bases). V gave up 7 bases and J gave up 1 base, with 13 bases separating them. The CDR3 is 14 residues long. From germline, CDR1 is ENHRY and CDR2 SYGVKD. The CDR3 loop is CAINDTGTNTEAFF. In DNA form, the CDR3 reads TGTGCCATCAATGACACAGGGACGAACACTGAAGCTTTCTTT.

In this sample, this clonotype turned up a few times. In nucleotides, the CDR3 is TGTGCTAGTGGTCCCGGGACCGACAATGAGCAGTTCTTC. Its protein is CASGPGTDNEQFF. The chain uses TRBV12-5 and TRBJ2-1; possibly TRBD1 or TRBD2 for D (5 bases each). The CDR3 spans 13 residues. Trimming removed 5 bases from V and 5 bases from J, with 10 bases in between. CDR1 and CDR2 from the germline V gene are LGHNT and FRNRAP.

The chain combines TRBV7-9 with TRBJ2-2; the D call may be TRBD1 or TRBD2 (5 bases each). The CDR3 is 15 amino acids. Germline V gene data show CDR1 as SEHNR and CDR2 as FQNEAQ (reference sequence). Trimming left V 6 bases short and J 7 bases short, with 18 bases between. CDR3 DNA: TGTGCCAGCAGTAACAACCCGGGACGGGACGGGGAGCTGTTTTTT. This encodes CASSNNPGRDGELFF. Based on the CDR3 plus reference TRBV7-9 and TRBJ2-2, the full variable domain is DTGVSQNPRHKITKRGQNVTFRCDPISEHNRLYWYRQTLGQGPEFLTYFQNEAQLEKSRLLSDRFSAERPKGSFSTLEIQRTEQGDSAMYLCASSNNPGRDGELFFGEGSRLTVL.

The genes are TRBV4-1 and TRBJ1-1; D not certain. The ends were cut back, 3 bases at V and 1 base at J, with 12 bases in the middle. Germline V gene data show CDR1 as MGHRA and CDR2 as YSYEKL. There are 15 residues in the CDR3. The CDR3 is CASSQGGSGNTEAFF. The CDR3 DNA reads as TGCGCCAGCAGCCAGGGAGGGTCAGGGAACACTGAAGCTTTCTTT.

This clonotype was counted a few times. The genes are TRBV12-3 or TRBV12-4 and TRBJ1-5, with 8 bases matching TRBD1. The ends lost 6 bases at V and 2 bases at J; junction bases unmatched: 6. The CDR3 contains 15 residues. The CDR3 spells CASSTLDRGNQPQHF. The CDR3 bases are TGTGCCAGCAGCACATTGGACAGGGGCAATCAGCCCCAGCATTTT.

A few counts support this clonotype. The CDR3: CSARVRGGGETQYF. CDR3 bases: TGCAGTGCTAGAGTACGAGGAGGGGGCGAGACCCAGTACTTC. The chain employs TRBV20-1 and TRBJ2-5; weak D call: TRBD1 (7 bases). CDR1 is DFQATT, CDR2 SNEGSKA, per germline (reference sequence). This CDR3 region has 14 residues. Between the trimmed V and J ends, which lost 1 base and 5 bases, there was a span of 14 bases.

This rearrangement joins TRBV6-1 to TRBJ1-2; D is undetermined. The CDR3 length is 15 residues. Trimming removed 0 bases at V and 8 bases at J, with 16 bases between. Germline CDR1 and CDR2: MNHNS and SASEGT. CDR3 residues: CASSEAIRASPGYTF. The CDR3 region has the DNA TGTGCCAGCAGTGAAGCCATTCGGGCCTCCCCCGGCTACACCTTC.